The rows below give T cell receptor beta chains drawn from one sample of a study of patients and donors after allogeneic stem cell transplantation. TCRdb called the RT-PCR reads again in MiXCR, with one record for every CDR3 protein. This table holds over 350,000 distinct CDR3 sequences, about a sixth found once. Sequencing was done on a sample of blood, either unsorted or a sorted T cell fraction (not recorded which). These receptors came from a human donor who was either an allogeneic HSCT recipient or a stem cell or donor lymphocyte infusion donor (not recorded which). It is not recorded whose cells these are; they may come from a transplant donor. CDR3s include the opening cysteine and the closing phenylalanine or tryptophan. The D gene is left open where the match is weak. Some rows mark clone size as missing; the rest say once, few, many or name a class of expanded clone.

>.|TRBJ1-6|TRBV5-1|TRBD1
TGCGCCAGCAGCGTCGGGACAGGGGGCGCCTATAATTCACCCCTCCACTTT
CASSVGTGGAYNSPLHF
>.|TRBJ2-2|TRBV11-1|TRBD2
TGTGCCAGCATGCGACGTCTAGCGGGGGGCCCCAGGCCAAACACCGGGGAGCTGTTTTTT
CASMRRLAGGPRPNTGELFF
>.|TRBJ2-1|TRBV4-2|TRBD2
TGTGCCAGCAGCCCCCAGACTAGCTCGAACAATGAGCAGTTCTTC
CASSPQTSSNNEQFF
>.|TRBJ1-2|TRBV20-1|TRBD1
TGCAGTGCTCGCTCTATCGGACAGGGGGCGAATGGCTACACCTTC
CSARSIGQGANGYTF
>few|TRBJ2-3|TRBV5-1|TRBD2
TGCGCCAGCAGCTCGCCCCGACTAGCGGGGCGCACAGATACGCAGTATTTT
CASSSPRLAGRTDTQYF
>few|TRBJ1-1|TRBV18|.
TGTGCCAGCTCACAGGGGTTGGACACTGAAGCTTTCTTT
CASSQGLDTEAFF
>many|TRBJ2-1|TRBV12-3/TRBV12-4|TRBD2
TGTGCCAGTCTCTGGGATAGCGGGAGGGCCGAGGGTGAGCAGTTCTTC
CASLWDSGRAEGEQFF
>.|TRBJ2-5|TRBV7-9|TRBD1
TGTGCCAGCAGCTTACCCCCGGGACAGGGGGTGAAAGAGACCCAGTACTTC
CASSLPPGQGVKETQYF
>.|TRBJ2-1|TRBV18|.
TGTGCCAGCTCACCCTTGACAGGTACCTACAATGAGCAGTTCTTC
CASSPLTGTYNEQFF
>few|TRBJ2-7|TRBV9|TRBD2
TGTGCCAGCAGCGTGAAGGTAGCGGGAATCTACGAGCAGTACTTC
CASSVKVAGIYEQYF
>few|TRBJ2-1|TRBV20-1|TRBD2
TGCAGTGCTAGGCCCTTAGGGGGACTAGCGGCACTTGGGTACAATGAGCAGTTCTTC
CSARPLGGLAALGYNEQFF
>.|TRBJ2-7|TRBV19|TRBD2
TGTGCCAGTAGTAGGACTAGCGCGAGCTCCTACGAGCAGTACTTC
CASSRTSASSYEQYF
>few|TRBJ2-3|TRBV12-3/TRBV12-4|.
TGTGCCAGCAGTTCACAGACTAGCACAGATACGCAGTATTTT
CASSSQTSTDTQYF
>.|TRBJ2-5|TRBV7-8|.
TGTGCCAGCAGCTTATTCCCACGGACTATCCCACAAGAGACCCAGTACTTC
CASSLFPRTIPQETQYF
>.|TRBJ2-7|TRBV9|.
TGTGCCAGCAGCGGGGTAGCGACCTCCCTGTACTTC
CASSGVATSLYF
>.|TRBJ1-1|TRBV5-1|.
TGCGCCAGCAGCTTGTATCCCTCCACTGAAGCTTTCTTT
CASSLYPSTEAFF
>.|TRBJ1-5|TRBV6-2/TRBV6-3|.
TGTGCCAGCAGTGCATTATCCGGGACAAGCAATCAGCCCCAGCATTTT
CASSALSGTSNQPQHF
>many|TRBJ2-2|TRBV6-2/TRBV6-3|.
TGTGCCAGCAGTGGGGGGAACACCGGGGAGCTGTTTTTT
CASSGGNTGELFF
>few|TRBJ2-7|TRBV5-1|TRBD2
TGCGCCAGCAGCTTGCTAGCGGGAGTGTCGCACGAGCAGTACTTC
CASSLLAGVSHEQYF
>many|TRBJ2-1|TRBV29-1|.
TGCAGCGTTGAAGGTCTGGGACCCACCCTGAGCTCCTACAATGAGCAGTTCTTC
CSVEGLGPTLSSYNEQFF
>many|TRBJ2-2|TRBV7-7|.
TGTGCCAGCAGCTTAGAGTTGCTGACCGGGGAGCTGTTTTTT
CASSLELLTGELFF
>few|TRBJ2-2|TRBV11-2|TRBD2
TGTGCCAGCAGCTTTGGGTCGAGCGGGACGGCGAACACCGGGGAGCTGTTTTTT
CASSFGSSGTANTGELFF
>.|TRBJ2-1|TRBV7-2|TRBD2
TGTGCCAGCAGCTCCGAACTAGCGGCCTCCTACAATGAGCAGTTCTTC
CASSSELAASYNEQFF
>many|TRBJ2-1|TRBV11-3|.
TGTGCCAGCAGCTTAGTTGCGATATACAATGAGCAGTTCTTC
CASSLVAIYNEQFF
>many|TRBJ2-7|TRBV12-3/TRBV12-4|.
TGTGCCAGCAGTTTTCCCGATAAGAGGGGCGAGCAGTACTTC
CASSFPDKRGEQYF
>.|TRBJ2-7|TRBV30|.
TGTGCCTGGAGTGGGGACATCGGCTACGAGCAGTACTTC
CAWSGDIGYEQYF
>.|TRBJ1-1|TRBV2|.
TGTGCCAGCAGTGATTTCAGGTTGAACACTGAAGCTTTCTTT
CASSDFRLNTEAFF
>few|TRBJ1-6|TRBV24-1|TRBD1
TGTGCCACCAGTGATTCTCTATCAGGGGGGCAAGCCCTCCACTTT
CATSDSLSGGQALHF
>few|TRBJ1-1|TRBV12-3/TRBV12-4|.
TGTGCCAGCAGGGATCTGGGGCGGGAGCCCACTGAAGCTTTCTTT
CASRDLGREPTEAFF
>many|TRBJ2-7|TRBV4-1|.
TGCGCCAGCAGCCAAGTCCTCACCTACGAGCAGTACTTC
CASSQVLTYEQYF
>few|TRBJ1-2|TRBV11-2|.
TGTGCCAGCAGCCCCGTGATGGGGGTGGTAGGAGGCTACACCTTC
CASSPVMGVVGGYTF
>few|TRBJ1-5|TRBV12-3/TRBV12-4|.
TGTGCCAGCAGTTTAGCGGGGCCAGGGAATCAGCCCCAGCATTTT
CASSLAGPGNQPQHF
>few|TRBJ2-7|TRBV7-9|TRBD1
TGTGCCAGCAGCTTAGACCGACAGGGGGCAAGTTACGAGCAGTACTTC
CASSLDRQGASYEQYF
>few|TRBJ1-1|TRBV13|.
TGTGCCAGCAGCGGGGGGGAAGGGGCCCGGGACACTGAAGCTTTCTTT
CASSGGEGARDTEAFF
>few|TRBJ1-5|TRBV24-1|TRBD1
TGTGCCACCAGCATACCCCAAGGGACAGCCAATCAGCCCCAGCATTTT
CATSIPQGTANQPQHF
>few|TRBJ1-1|TRBV20-1|TRBD1
TGCAGTGCTAGAAGGACAGGGGGCGGGGGGATGAACACTGAAGCTTTCTTT
CSARRTGGGGMNTEAFF
>.|TRBJ2-1|TRBV9|.
TGTGCCAGCAGCGTAGCCCCCCTAGGCGGTGAGACTAAGCAGTTCTTC
CASSVAPLGGETKQFF
>few|TRBJ2-7|TRBV12-3/TRBV12-4|.
TGTGCCAGCACGCCCTCCAACAGCTACGAGCAGTACTTC
CASTPSNSYEQYF
>few|TRBJ2-7|TRBV12-3/TRBV12-4|.
TGTGCCAGCAGCTACCGGAGTAATTACGGTCTCTACGAGCAGTACTTC
CASSYRSNYGLYEQYF
>.|TRBJ2-5|TRBV3-1|TRBD2
TGTGCCAGCAGCCAGCCGGGGGGGACCCAGTACTTC
CASSQPGGTQYF
>.|TRBJ1-1|TRBV29-1|.
TGCAGCGTTGACGACATCATGAACACTGAAGCTTTCTTT
CSVDDIMNTEAFF
>many|TRBJ2-1|TRBV12-3/TRBV12-4|TRBD2
TGTGCCAATGTAATTCGTCCCGGGGGGGAAAATTGTGAGCAGTTCTTC
CANVIRPGGENCEQFF
>.|TRBJ1-2|TRBV7-2|.
TGTGCCAGCAGCTTAGAAGCAGGGGCCGGCTCTTATCAGGGCTACACCTTC
CASSLEAGAGSYQGYTF
>few|TRBJ1-1|TRBV19|.
TGTGCCAGTAGTCGAATAACGAGTGAAGCTTTCTTT
CASSRITSEAFF
>few|TRBJ1-2|TRBV7-6|.
TGTGCCAGCAGTCCCTTCGGGCGGCTCTATGGCTACACCTTC
CASSPFGRLYGYTF